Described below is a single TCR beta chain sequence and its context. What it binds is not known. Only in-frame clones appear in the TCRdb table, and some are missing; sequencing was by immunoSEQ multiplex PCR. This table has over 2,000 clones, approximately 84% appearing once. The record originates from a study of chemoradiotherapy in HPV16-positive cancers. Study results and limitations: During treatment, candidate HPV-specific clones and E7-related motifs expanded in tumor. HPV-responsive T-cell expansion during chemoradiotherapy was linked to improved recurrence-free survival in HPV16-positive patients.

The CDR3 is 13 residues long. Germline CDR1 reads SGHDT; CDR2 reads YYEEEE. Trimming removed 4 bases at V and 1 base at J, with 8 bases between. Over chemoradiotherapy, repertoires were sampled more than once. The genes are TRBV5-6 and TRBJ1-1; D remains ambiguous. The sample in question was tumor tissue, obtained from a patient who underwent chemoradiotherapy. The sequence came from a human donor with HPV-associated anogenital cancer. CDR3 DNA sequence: TGTGCCAGCAGCGTCGAAGAGAACACTGAAGCTTTCTTT. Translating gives CASSVEENTEAFF.